This T cell receptor (beta chain) appears in the sequencing data of a study of T cell repertoires in cytomegalovirus infection. Study background: Signatures in public TCR beta sequences pointed to both CMV infection and matching HLA type.

Study-level points and caveats: Predominance within the ex vivo response was attributable to HLA-C-restricted CMV-specific TCR beta clonotypes. Identification of carriers of CMV plus the relevant HLA was performed using cumulative public TCR beta family frequency.

In this sample, this clonotype turned up a few times. Its antigen is as yet unknown. TCRdb fed the reads into MiXCR, producing one record per CDR3 protein. The table has tens of thousands of distinct CDR3 sequences, roughly 20% seen once; the top ten hold roughly two thirds. This clonotype was sampled from a human donor in good health (CMV status not recorded). Some clones in this sample may be carry-over from other donors' samples. Sequenced here: CD8+ T cells from cultured PBMCs, sampled from culture after CMV antigen stimulation.

CDR3 DNA sequence: TGTGCCAGCAGCTTTAGGGGGCAGGGGGCCTCCAATTCACCCCTCCACTTT. This gives the protein CASSFRGQGASNSPLHF. The chain joins TRBV7-2 to TRBJ1-6, with TRBD1 matching over 8 bases. Germline lookup yields CDR1 SGHTA and CDR2 FQGNSA. There are 17 residues in the CDR3. J gave up 7 bases and V 3 bases, and 11 bases lay outside the gene matches.